This record covers a single T cell receptor beta chain. This entry is derived from a study of CD8 T cells in Susac syndrome. Random hexamers served to reverse transcribe about 0.5 to 1 ug RNA. Via MiXCR, TCRdb re-called the immunoSEQ multiplex PCR reads, giving one row per CDR3 protein. The profile shows about 150,000 distinct CDR3 sequences, about 94% of them singletons. The CDR3 runs 15 residues. Trimming took 0 bases from V and 1 from J, leaving 12 bases between them. The germline V gene has CDR1 GTSNPN and CDR2 SVGIG (reference sequence). The genes are TRBV30 and TRBJ1-2, with D hard to call. Sample: CD8+ T cells from PBMCs. This receptor was taken from a human donor with multiple sclerosis. The CDR3 coding sequence is TGTGCCTGGAGTGTGATAACAGAAAATAACTATGGCTACACCTTC. Its translation is CAWSVITENNYGYTF.